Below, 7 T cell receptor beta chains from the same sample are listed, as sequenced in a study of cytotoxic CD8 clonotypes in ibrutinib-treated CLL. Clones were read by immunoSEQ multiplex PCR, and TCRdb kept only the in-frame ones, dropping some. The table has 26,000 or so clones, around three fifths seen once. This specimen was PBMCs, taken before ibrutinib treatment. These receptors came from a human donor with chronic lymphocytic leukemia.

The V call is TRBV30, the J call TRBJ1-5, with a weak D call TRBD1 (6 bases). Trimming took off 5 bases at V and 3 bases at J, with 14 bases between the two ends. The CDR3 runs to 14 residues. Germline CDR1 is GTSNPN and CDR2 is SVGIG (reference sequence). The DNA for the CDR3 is TGTGCCTGGGGCGTTCAGGGGAACAATCAGCCCCAGCATTTT. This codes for CAWGVQGNNQPQHF. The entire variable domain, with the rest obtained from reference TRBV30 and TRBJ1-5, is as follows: SQTIHQWPATLVQPVGSPLSLECTVEGTSNPNLYWYRQAAGRGLQLLFYSVGIGQISSEVPQNLSASRPQDRQFILSSKKLLLSDSGFYLCAWGVQGNNQPQHFGDGTRLSIL.

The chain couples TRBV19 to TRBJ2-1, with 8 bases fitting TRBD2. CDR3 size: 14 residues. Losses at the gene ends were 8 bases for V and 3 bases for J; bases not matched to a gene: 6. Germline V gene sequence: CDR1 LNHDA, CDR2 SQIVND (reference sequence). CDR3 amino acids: CASRNGRGYNEQFF. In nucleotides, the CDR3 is TGTGCCAGTCGCAACGGGAGGGGCTACAATGAGCAGTTCTTC.

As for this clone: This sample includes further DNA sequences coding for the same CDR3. The CDR3 region is CASSRPSRRIYEQYF. The CDR3 DNA follows: TGTGCCAGCAGTAGACCTAGTAGGAGGATATACGAGCAGTACTTC. The rearrangement uses TRBV28 and TRBJ2-7, with D tentatively TRBD2 (5 bases). Germline V gene data show CDR1 as MDHEN and CDR2 as SYDVKM. CDR3 length: 15 residues. Deletions cut 5 bases from V and 4 bases from J, with 18 bases between.

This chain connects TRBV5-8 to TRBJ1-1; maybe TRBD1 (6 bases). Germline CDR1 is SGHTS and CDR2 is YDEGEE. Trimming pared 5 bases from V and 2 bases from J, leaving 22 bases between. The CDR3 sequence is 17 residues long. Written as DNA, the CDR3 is TGTGCCAGCAGAGGGAGGGACCACCGGGGGCGCAACACTGAAGCTTTCTTT. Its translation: CASRGRDHRGRNTEAFF.

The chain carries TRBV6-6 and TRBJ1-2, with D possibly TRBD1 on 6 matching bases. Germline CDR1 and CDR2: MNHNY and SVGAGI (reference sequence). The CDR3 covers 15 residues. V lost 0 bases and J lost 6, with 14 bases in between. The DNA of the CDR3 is TGTGCCAGCAGTTACTCGACCATGCAGGGGAATGGCTACACCTTC. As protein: CASSYSTMQGNGYTF.

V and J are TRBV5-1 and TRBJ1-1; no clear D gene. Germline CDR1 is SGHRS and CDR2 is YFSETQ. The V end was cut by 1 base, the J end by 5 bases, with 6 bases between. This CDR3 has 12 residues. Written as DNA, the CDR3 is TGCGCCAGCAGCTTGCAAGGGACTGAAGCTTTCTTT. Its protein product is CASSLQGTEAFF. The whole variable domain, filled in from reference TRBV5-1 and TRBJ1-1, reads KAGVTQTPRYLIKTRGQQVTLSCSPISGHRSVSWYQQTPGQGLQFLFEYFSETQRNKGNFPGRFSGRQFSNSRSEMNVSTLELGDSALYLCASSLQGTEAFFGQGTRLTVV.

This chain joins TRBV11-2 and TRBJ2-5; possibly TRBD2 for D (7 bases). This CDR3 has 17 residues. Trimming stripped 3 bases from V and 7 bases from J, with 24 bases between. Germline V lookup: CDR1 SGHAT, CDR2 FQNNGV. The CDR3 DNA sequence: TGTGCCAGCAGCTTTGGCAATTCGCGGGGGCCCCCGCGGACCCAGTACTTC. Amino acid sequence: CASSFGNSRGPPRTQYF.